This T cell receptor beta chain was identified in a study of OX40 agonist ivuxolimab in advanced cancers. Whole-study results and caveats: Near-lowest levels of clonal expansion characterized partial responders at 0.1-3.0 mg/kg.

Blood was sampled at baseline, cycle 4 day 1, and cycle 7 day 1. Worth noting for this clone: As yet, its antigen is unknown.

Sequencing was performed with immunoSEQ multiplex PCR; in TCRdb, only in-frame clones are kept and a portion is missing. Counted here are 15,000 or so clones, about 80% occurring once; the ten biggest clones make up roughly 24%. CDR3 size: 16 residues. CDR1 is MRHNA, CDR2 SNTAGT, per germline. The ends lost 4 bases at V and 3 bases at J; junction bases unmatched: 7. This specimen consisted of CD4+ or CD8+ T cells sorted from blood, obtained in a trial of the OX40 agonist ivuxolimab. The J gene is TRBJ2-1, the V gene TRBV6-4, with 9 bases that match TRBD2. This TCR derives from an adult with an advanced solid tumor such as melanoma, head and neck, liver or kidney cancer. The CDR3 nucleotides read TGTGCCAGCAGTGCCCAAGCGGGGGGCGACTACAATGAGCAGTTCTTC. Residues: CASSAQAGGDYNEQFF.